The entry that follows covers one TCR beta chain sequence. Its antigen remains unknown. The record originates from a study of shared clonotypes between healthy human individuals. The study's findings and limits: The diversity represented, both genetic and in exposure history, was limited by few donors.

Trimming cost V 5 bases and J 4 bases, with 7 bases left between them. This CDR3 is built from 12 residues. The germline gives CDR1 LGHNA, CDR2 YSLEER. Approximately 210 ng DNA, about 28,000 T cell genomes, went into each sorted-subset replicate PCR. This table comes from immunoSEQ multiplex PCR, and its TCRdb copy is limited to in-frame clones, with some not included. This sample has more than 2 million clones, with 80% to 95% found just once. It was CD45RO-negative cells, positively selected for CCR7, that made up naive CD8 cells, with terminally differentiated effector memory CD45RA+ cells excluded. There were no recent acute infections or vaccinations among the donors, who were healthy HIV-negative adults. Only Caucasian adults living in Nashville, Tennessee made up the donor group.

The clonotype comes from a man aged 18 to 35 in good health. Some clones in this sample may be carry-over from other donors' samples. V and J are TRBV4-3 and TRBJ2-3; unclear D gene. Specimen: naive CD8+ T cells from PBMCs. DNA for the CDR3: TGCGCCAGCAGCTCCAGCCCAGATACGCAGTATTTT. Protein: CASSSSPDTQYF.